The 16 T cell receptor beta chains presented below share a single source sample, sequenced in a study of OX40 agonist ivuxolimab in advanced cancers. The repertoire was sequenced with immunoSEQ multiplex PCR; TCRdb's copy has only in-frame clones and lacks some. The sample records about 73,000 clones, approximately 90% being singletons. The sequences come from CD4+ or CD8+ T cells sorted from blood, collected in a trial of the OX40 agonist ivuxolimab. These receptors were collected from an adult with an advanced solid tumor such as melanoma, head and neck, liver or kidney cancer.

The CDR3 sequence: CASSPGLNYYEQYF. Here the CDR3 DNA reads TGTGCCAGCTCACCAGGGTTAAACTACTACGAGCAGTACTTC. J is TRBJ2-5 and V is TRBV18; D is ambiguous. Gene TRBJ2-7 matches the end of the DNA better, so the J call may be wrong. Germline V gene sequence: CDR1 KGHSH, CDR2 LQKENI. The CDR3 runs 14 residues.

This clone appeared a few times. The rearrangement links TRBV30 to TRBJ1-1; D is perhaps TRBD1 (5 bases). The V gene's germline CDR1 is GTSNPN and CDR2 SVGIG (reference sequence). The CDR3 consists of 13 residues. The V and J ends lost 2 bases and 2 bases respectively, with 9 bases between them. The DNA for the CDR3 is TGTGCCTGGAGTCCAGACAGTAACACTGAAGCTTTCTTT. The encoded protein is CAWSPDSNTEAFF.

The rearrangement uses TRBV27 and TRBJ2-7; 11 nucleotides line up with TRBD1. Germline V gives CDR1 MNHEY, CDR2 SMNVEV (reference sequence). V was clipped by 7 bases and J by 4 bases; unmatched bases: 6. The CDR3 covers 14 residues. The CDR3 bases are TGTGCCAGCAAAGGGGACAGGGGGAGTTACGAGCAGTACTTC. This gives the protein CASKGDRGSYEQYF.

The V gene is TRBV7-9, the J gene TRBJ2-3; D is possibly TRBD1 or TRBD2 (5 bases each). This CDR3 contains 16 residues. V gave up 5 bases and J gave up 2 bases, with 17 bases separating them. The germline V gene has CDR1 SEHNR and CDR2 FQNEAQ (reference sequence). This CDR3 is CASSHTGPPYTDTQYF. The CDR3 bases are TGTGCCAGCAGCCATACGGGACCTCCTTACACAGATACGCAGTATTTT.

The CDR3 coding sequence is TGCGCCAGCAGCTTGGAGATTCGGCAGGGATTAGAGACCCAGTACTTC. Amino acids: CASSLEIRQGLETQYF. V is TRBV5-1 and J is TRBJ2-5; D is perhaps TRBD1 (5 bases). There are 16 residues in the CDR3. With 0 bases removed from V and 4 bases from J, the gap between germline ends came to 16 bases. In germline, CDR1 is SGHRS, CDR2 YFSETQ.

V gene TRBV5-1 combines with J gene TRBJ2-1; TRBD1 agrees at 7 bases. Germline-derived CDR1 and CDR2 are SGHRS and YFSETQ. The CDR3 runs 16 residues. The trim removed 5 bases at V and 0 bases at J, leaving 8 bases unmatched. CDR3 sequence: CASRRGQDISYNEQFF. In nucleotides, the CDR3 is TGCGCCAGCAGACGTGGACAGGATATCTCCTACAATGAGCAGTTCTTC. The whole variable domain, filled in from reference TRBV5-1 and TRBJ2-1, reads KAGVTQTPRYLIKTRGQQVTLSCSPISGHRSVSWYQQTPGQGLQFLFEYFSETQRNKGNFPGRFSGRQFSNSRSEMNVSTLELGDSALYLCASRRGQDISYNEQFFGPGTRLTVL.

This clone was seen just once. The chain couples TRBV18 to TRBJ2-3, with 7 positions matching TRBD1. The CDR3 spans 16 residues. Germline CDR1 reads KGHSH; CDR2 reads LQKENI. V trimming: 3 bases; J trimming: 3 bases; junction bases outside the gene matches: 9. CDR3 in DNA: TGTGCCAGCTCACCGGAGACGACAGGGTCAACAGATACGCAGTATTTT. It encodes CASSPETTGSTDTQYF.

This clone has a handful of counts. The CDR3 spells CASEGQGSYQQYF. Written as DNA, the CDR3 is TGTGCCAGCGAGGGACAGGGCAGTTACCAGCAGTACTTC. The V gene is TRBV2, the J gene TRBJ2-7; 9 bases fit TRBD1. After removal of 8 bases from V and 8 bases from J, the junction contained 10 bases not matched to a gene. The V gene's germline CDR1 is SNHLY and CDR2 FYNNEI. The CDR3 contains 13 residues.

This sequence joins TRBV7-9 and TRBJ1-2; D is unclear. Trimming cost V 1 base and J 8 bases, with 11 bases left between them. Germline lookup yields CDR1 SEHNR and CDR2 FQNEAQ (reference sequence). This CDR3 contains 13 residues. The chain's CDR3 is CASSLGGIYGYTF. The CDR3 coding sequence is TGTGCCAGCAGCTTAGGAGGTATTTACGGCTACACCTTC.

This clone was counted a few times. The CDR3, as DNA: TGTGCCAGTAGTATGGGTACTAGCGGGGTCTACGAGCAGTACTTC. Its translation: CASSMGTSGVYEQYF. The J gene is TRBJ2-7, the V gene TRBV19; 10 bases line up with TRBD2. The CDR3 covers 15 residues. The germline CDR1 and CDR2 sequences are LNHDA and SQIVND (reference sequence). V shed 3 bases and J 3 bases; nucleotides not matched to a gene: 5.

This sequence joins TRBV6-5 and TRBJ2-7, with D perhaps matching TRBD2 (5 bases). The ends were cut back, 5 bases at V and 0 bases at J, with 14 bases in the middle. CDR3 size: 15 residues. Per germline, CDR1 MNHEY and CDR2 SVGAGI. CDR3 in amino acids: CASSPRAGTSYEQYF. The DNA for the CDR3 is TGTGCCAGCAGTCCCCGCGCGGGTACCTCCTACGAGCAGTACTTC.

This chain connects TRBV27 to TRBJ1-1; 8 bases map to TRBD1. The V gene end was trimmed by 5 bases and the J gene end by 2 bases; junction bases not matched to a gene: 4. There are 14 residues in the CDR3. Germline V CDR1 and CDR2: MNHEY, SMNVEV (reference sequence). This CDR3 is CASSGQGGNTEAFF. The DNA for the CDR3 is TGTGCCAGCAGTGGACAGGGAGGCAACACTGAAGCTTTCTTT.

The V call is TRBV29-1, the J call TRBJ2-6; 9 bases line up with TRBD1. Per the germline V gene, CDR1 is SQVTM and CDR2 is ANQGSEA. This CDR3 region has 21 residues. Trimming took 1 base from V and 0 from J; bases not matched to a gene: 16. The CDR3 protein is CSVEALERETGGSSGANVLTF. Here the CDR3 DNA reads TGCAGCGTTGAAGCCCTAGAGAGGGAGACAGGGGGAAGCTCTGGGGCCAACGTCCTGACTTTC.

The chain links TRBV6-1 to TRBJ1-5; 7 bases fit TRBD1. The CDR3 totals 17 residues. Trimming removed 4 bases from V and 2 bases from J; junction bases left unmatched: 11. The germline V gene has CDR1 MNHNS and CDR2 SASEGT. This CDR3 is CASSAGKGAFGNQPQHF. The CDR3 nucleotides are TGTGCCAGCAGTGCGGGAAAGGGGGCCTTTGGCAATCAGCCCCAGCATTTT.

The CDR3 loop is CASSVAAGPFSGNTIYF. The CDR3 bases are TGTGCCAGCAGCGTAGCCGCGGGTCCTTTCTCTGGAAACACCATATATTTT. The rearrangement links TRBV9 to TRBJ1-3; the D is unclear. The CDR3 runs to 17 residues. V lost 0 bases, J lost 0 bases, and 13 bases lay in between. From germline, CDR1 is SGDLS and CDR2 YYNGEE.

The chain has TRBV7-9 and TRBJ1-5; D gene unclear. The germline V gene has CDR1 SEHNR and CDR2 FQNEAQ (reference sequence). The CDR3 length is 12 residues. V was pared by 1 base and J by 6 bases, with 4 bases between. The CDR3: CASSLGTQPQHF. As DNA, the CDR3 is TGTGCCAGCAGCTTAGGGACTCAGCCCCAGCATTTT.